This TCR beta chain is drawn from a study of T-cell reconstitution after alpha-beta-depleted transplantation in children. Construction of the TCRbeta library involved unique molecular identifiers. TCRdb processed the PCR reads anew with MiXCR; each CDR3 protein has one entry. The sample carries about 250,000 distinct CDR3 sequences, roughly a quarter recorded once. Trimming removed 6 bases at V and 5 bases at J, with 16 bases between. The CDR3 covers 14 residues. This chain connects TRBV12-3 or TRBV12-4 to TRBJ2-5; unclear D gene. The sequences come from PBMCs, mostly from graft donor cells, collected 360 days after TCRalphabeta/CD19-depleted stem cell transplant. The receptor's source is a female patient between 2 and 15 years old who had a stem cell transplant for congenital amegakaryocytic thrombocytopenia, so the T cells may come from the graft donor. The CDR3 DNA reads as TGTGCCAGCAGCCTCGGATGGGGTGGGGAGACCCAGTACTTC. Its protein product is CASSLGWGGETQYF.